The present T cell receptor (beta chain) was sequenced within a study of memory CD4+ T cells and cytomegalovirus serostatus. Study background: Of the healthy Belgian adults, fewer than 10 were CMV seropositive and 20 to 30 seronegative. Study observations and caveats: 67 of 164 known CMV-associated TCRbeta sequences appeared in CD4+ memory. Repertoires predicted CMV serostatus with median bootstrapped AUC of roughly 0.96.

Germline assignment: CDR1 SNHLY and CDR2 FYNNEI. CDR3 length equals 14 residues. V lost 5 bases, J lost 2 bases, and 5 bases stayed unmatched. In the original processing: After removing out-of-frame reads, over 2 million distinct TCRbeta sequences remained. This table comes from immunoSEQ multiplex PCR, and its TCRdb copy is limited to in-frame clones, with some not included. The DNA gave D and trimming, while V, J and clone size come from that table. The profile shows over 55,000 clones, less than 80% of them singletons. The sort gate was single viable CD3+CD4+CD8-CD45RO+ cells for memory CD4+ T cells. A remark on this clone: Its antigen remains unknown.

This chain connects TRBV2 to TRBJ2-7, with 8 nucleotides matching TRBD1. Sequenced: memory CD4+ T cells from blood. The source is an adult in good health and CMV-seronegative. As DNA, the CDR3 is TGTGCCAGCAGTTTACAGGGGGGCCCCTACGAGCAGTACTTC. Amino acids: CASSLQGGPYEQYF. Filled out from reference TRBV2 and TRBJ2-7, the complete variable domain reads EPEVTQTPSHQVTQMGQEVILRCVPISNHLYFYWYRQILGQKVEFLVSFYNNEISEKSEIFDDQFSVERPDGSNFTLKIRSTKLEDSAMYFCASSLQGGPYEQYFGPGTRLTVT.